This T cell receptor (beta chain) emerged from a study of cytomegalovirus exposure and HLA in healthy donors. Study-wide findings and caveats: With later analysis, a missense DCLRE1C variant became linked to TCR beta V- and J-gene trimming. Roughly 170 TCR beta chains were listed as cytomegalovirus-associated. Analyses of presence/absence relied on an assumption of roughly uniform sequencing depth across donors.

PCR employed 60 Vbeta and 13 Jbeta primers. Profiling relied on immunoSEQ multiplex PCR, and the TCRdb table lists in-frame clones only, not all of them. The table lists roughly 95,000 clones, roughly four fifths of them singletons. The CDR3 runs 14 residues. This clone was found a few times. Its antigen is currently unknown. J is TRBJ2-7 and V is TRBV12-2; the D call in the table, TRBD1, was not verified against the DNA. TRBV12-2 is deemed a pseudogene. The sequence was obtained from a man aged 25-45 years in good health and CMV-seropositive. The sample consisted of PBMCs. Here the CDR3 reads CASRSGQGPYEQYF. CDR3 DNA sequence: TGTGCAAGTCGCTCGGGACAGGGCCCCTACGAGCAGTACTTC.